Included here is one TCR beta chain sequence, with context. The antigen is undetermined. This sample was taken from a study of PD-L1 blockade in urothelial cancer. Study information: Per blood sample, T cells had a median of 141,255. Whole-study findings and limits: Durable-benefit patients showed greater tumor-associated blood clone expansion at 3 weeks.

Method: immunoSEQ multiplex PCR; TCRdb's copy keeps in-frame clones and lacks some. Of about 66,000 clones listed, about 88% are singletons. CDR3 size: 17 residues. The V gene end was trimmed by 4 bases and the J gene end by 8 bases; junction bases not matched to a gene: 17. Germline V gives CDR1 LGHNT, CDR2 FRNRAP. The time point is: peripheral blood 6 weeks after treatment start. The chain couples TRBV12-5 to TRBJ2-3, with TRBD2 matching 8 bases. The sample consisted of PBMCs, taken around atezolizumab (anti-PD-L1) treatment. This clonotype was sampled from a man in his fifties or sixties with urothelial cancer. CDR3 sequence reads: CASGSRRLAGPVGTQYF. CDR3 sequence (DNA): TGTGCTAGTGGTTCCCGGAGATTAGCGGGGCCGGTGGGTACGCAGTATTTT.